The rows below give T cell receptor beta chains drawn from one sample of a study of T cell responses to AZD1222 COVID-19 vaccine. Sequenced by immunoSEQ multiplex PCR; TCRdb stores in-frame clones only, minus some. The data show 110,000 or so clones, around 87% seen once. The source material was peripheral blood, sampled 28 days after the second AZD1222 dose. All receptors derive from an adult who received the AZD1222 COVID-19 vaccine. Each CDR3 is given with its conserved first and last residue. The order of the fields is V gene, J gene, clone size, D gene, CDR3 protein, CDR3 DNA. D genes are given only for firm matches. Clone size is not always given. Where it is, it says once, few, many or a class for expanded clones.

TRBV14,TRBJ1-5,few,NA,CASSQVNQPQHF,TGTGCCAGCAGCCAAGTCAATCAGCCCCAGCATTTT
TRBV7-8,TRBJ2-2,NA,TRBD2,CASSLQAGVRTGELFF,TGTGCCAGCAGCTTACAGGCGGGAGTGCGGACCGGGGAGCTGTTTTTT
TRBV9,TRBJ1-4,NA,NA,CASSRQRLNEKLFF,TGTGCCAGCAGTAGACAGAGACTTAATGAAAAACTGTTTTTT
TRBV15,TRBJ1-1,NA,NA,CATSGTGTGNEAFF,TGTGCCACCAGCGGAACCGGGACTGGGAATGAAGCTTTCTTT
TRBV18,TRBJ2-2,NA,TRBD2,CASSELAENTGELFF,TGTGCCAGCTCAGAACTAGCGGAGAACACCGGGGAGCTGTTTTTT
TRBV6-5,TRBJ2-7,NA,TRBD1,CASSYSTGWNEQYF,TGTGCCAGCAGTTACTCGACAGGGTGGAACGAGCAGTACTTC
TRBV6-2/TRBV6-3,TRBJ2-1,NA,NA,CASSSQPIGEQFF,TGTGCCAGCAGTTCCCAACCGATTGGTGAGCAGTTCTTC
TRBV27,TRBJ1-1,NA,NA,CASTLSGTGEAFF,TGTGCCAGCACATTGTCAGGGACTGGTGAAGCTTTCTTT
TRBV11-2,TRBJ2-7,NA,TRBD1,CATGDRGYEQYF,TGTGCCACGGGGGACAGGGGTTACGAGCAGTACTTC
TRBV6-4,TRBJ2-1,few,NA,CASSDWSESSYNEQFF,TGTGCCAGCAGTGACTGGTCGGAAAGCTCCTACAATGAGCAGTTCTTC
TRBV9,TRBJ2-3,NA,NA,CASSVEGAGTDTQYF,TGTGCCAGCAGCGTAGAGGGTGCGGGCACAGATACGCAGTATTTT
TRBV6-6,TRBJ2-7,NA,NA,CASSYSPGPYEQYF,TGTGCCAGCAGTTACTCTCCCGGGCCCTACGAGCAGTACTTC
TRBV19,TRBJ1-5,NA,NA,CASSTGGYNQPQHF,TGTGCCAGTAGTACCGGTGGATACAATCAGCCCCAGCATTTT
TRBV29-1,TRBJ2-3,NA,NA,CSVEAGAPNTQYF,TGCAGCGTTGAGGCAGGGGCGCCCAATACGCAGTATTTT
TRBV23-1,TRBJ1-1,NA,TRBD1,CASSQSEDRAGTEAFF,TGCGCCAGCAGTCAATCGGAGGACAGGGCCGGCACTGAAGCTTTCTTT
TRBV6-5,TRBJ1-1,NA,NA,CASSPGADTEAFF,TGTGCCAGCAGCCCCGGGGCTGACACTGAAGCTTTCTTT
TRBV21-1,TRBJ2-5,NA,NA,CASSVPRRLEETQYF,TGTGCCAGCAGTGTCCCCCGGCGGCTCGAAGAGACCCAGTACTTC
TRBV28,TRBJ2-1,NA,NA,CASSFKTPDEQFF,TGTGCCAGCAGTTTTAAGACGCCGGATGAGCAGTTCTTC
TRBV5-1,TRBJ2-5,NA,NA,CASSLTGTYQETQYF,TGCGCCAGCAGCTTGACAGGAACGTACCAAGAGACCCAGTACTTC
TRBV5-4,TRBJ2-7,NA,NA,CASSLGPPYEQYF,TGTGCCAGCAGCTTAGGCCCTCCCTACGAGCAGTACTTC
TRBV7-5,TRBJ1-2,NA,NA,CARSLLRGMIYGYTF,TGTGCCAGAAGCTTACTAAGGGGGATGATCTATGGCTACACCTTC
TRBV2,TRBJ2-2,NA,TRBD1,CASSEPGQGQRNTGELFF,TGTGCCAGCAGTGAACCTGGACAGGGCCAAAGGAACACCGGGGAGCTGTTTTTT
TRBV20-1,TRBJ2-7,NA,NA,CSGKGGVEQYF,TGCAGTGGAAAGGGGGGGGTCGAGCAGTACTTC
TRBV11-2,TRBJ1-1,NA,TRBD1,CASSLGPTGPRAFF,TGTGCCAGCAGCTTAGGCCCGACAGGGCCGAGGGCTTTCTTT
TRBV5-1,TRBJ1-6,NA,NA,CASSLETSSPLHF,TGCGCCAGCAGCTTGGAGACCTCTTCACCCCTCCACTTT
TRBV28,TRBJ2-3,NA,NA,CASTRAGSTDTQYF,TGTGCCAGCACCAGGGCGGGGTCCACAGATACGCAGTATTTT
TRBV5-5,TRBJ1-3,NA,NA,CASSLLDGNTIYF,TGTGCCAGCAGCCTGTTGGACGGAAACACCATATATTTT
TRBV27,TRBJ1-1,NA,TRBD1,CASSLGTGTLNTEAFF,TGTGCCAGCAGTTTAGGGACAGGAACATTGAACACTGAAGCTTTCTTT
TRBV15,TRBJ1-4,NA,NA,CATSRDGYGGEATNEKLFF,TGTGCCACCAGCAGAGATGGTTATGGGGGAGAAGCAACTAATGAAAAACTGTTTTTT
TRBV7-9,TRBJ2-3,few,TRBD2,CASSLKIRLAGVTDTQYF,TGTGCCAGCAGCTTAAAGATTCGACTAGCGGGGGTCACAGATACGCAGTATTTT
TRBV2,TRBJ2-7,NA,NA,CASSALWEQYF,TGTGCCAGCAGTGCTCTCTGGGAGCAGTACTTC
TRBV6-5,TRBJ1-3,NA,TRBD1,CASTRRDRGNTIYF,TGTGCCAGCACCCGCCGGGACAGGGGAAACACCATATATTTT
TRBV7-2,TRBJ2-7,NA,NA,CASSSWGGIGGEQYF,TGTGCCAGCAGCTCTTGGGGGGGCATCGGAGGCGAGCAGTACTTC
TRBV7-2,TRBJ1-2,NA,NA,CASSSGPGGYGYTF,TGTGCCAGCAGCTCCGGACCCGGAGGGTATGGCTACACCTTC
TRBV30,TRBJ1-3,NA,NA,CAWTGSSFSGNTIYF,TGTGCCTGGACAGGGAGCTCCTTCTCTGGAAACACCATATATTTT
TRBV18,TRBJ2-3,once,TRBD2,CASSPFGTSGGGDTQYF,TGTGCCAGCTCACCTTTCGGGACTAGCGGAGGGGGAGATACGCAGTATTTT
TRBV5-4,TRBJ2-5,NA,NA,CASSLQRVETQYF,TGTGCCAGCAGCTTGCAGCGTGTAGAGACCCAGTACTTC
TRBV5-4,TRBJ1-5,NA,NA,CASSSPDQPQHF,TGTGCCAGCAGCTCCCCAGATCAGCCCCAGCATTTT
TRBV5-6,TRBJ2-2,NA,NA,CASSLIGGRTGELFF,TGTGCCAGCAGCTTGATCGGGGGGCGCACCGGGGAGCTGTTTTTT
TRBV24-1,TRBJ2-2,NA,TRBD1,CATSDQYRGLELFF,TGTGCCACCAGTGATCAATACAGGGGATTGGAGCTGTTTTTT
TRBV28,TRBJ2-5,NA,NA,CASRPPGDGKTQYF,TGTGCCAGCAGACCCCCCGGGGACGGAAAGACCCAGTACTTC
TRBV6-1,TRBJ2-5,NA,NA,CASSEPGVETQYF,TGTGCCAGCAGTGAACCTGGAGTGGAGACCCAGTACTTC
TRBV9,TRBJ1-1,once,TRBD1,CASSSGQGLANTEAFF,TGTGCCAGCAGCTCCGGACAGGGGCTAGCGAACACTGAAGCTTTCTTT
TRBV2,TRBJ2-1,NA,NA,CASSEEERDEQFF,TGTGCCAGCAGTGAAGAAGAAAGAGATGAGCAGTTCTTC
TRBV10-3,TRBJ1-2,NA,NA,CAISESGGYFYGYTF,TGTGCCATCAGTGAGTCGGGAGGCTACTTCTATGGCTACACCTTC
TRBV3-1/TRBV3-2,TRBJ1-2,NA,NA,CASSQGAANYGYTF,TGTGCCAGCAGCCAAGGAGCAGCCAACTATGGCTACACCTTC
TRBV6-2/TRBV6-3,TRBJ2-5,NA,TRBD2,CASSKRAAGGRETQYF,TGTGCCAGCAGCAAGAGGGCAGCGGGAGGCAGGGAGACCCAGTACTTC
TRBV27,TRBJ1-1,NA,NA,CATQESGHLNTEAFF,TGTGCGACGCAAGAAAGTGGACATCTGAACACTGAAGCTTTCTTT
TRBV5-4,TRBJ1-1,NA,NA,CASSPPGTEAFF,TGTGCCAGCAGCCCCCCAGGGACTGAAGCTTTCTTT
TRBV28,TRBJ2-3,NA,TRBD2,CASSFTASGSDTQYF,TGTGCCAGCAGTTTTACGGCTAGCGGGAGTGATACGCAGTATTTT